The 13 T cell receptor beta chains given below trace back to one sample, sequenced in a study of T cells of healthy individuals. TCRdb reanalysed the 5' RACE reads using MiXCR and keeps one entry per CDR3 protein. Altogether tens of thousands of distinct CDR3 sequences are present, 15% to 20% being singletons, with the ten largest covering around 4.7%. The source is a human donor in good health.

This clonotype was recorded a few times. This rearrangement joins TRBV9 to TRBJ2-3; 11 nucleotides align to TRBD1. This CDR3 spans 15 amino acids. CDR1 SGDLS and CDR2 YYNGEE come from the germline V gene. The V segment lost 0 bases and the J segment 5 bases; nucleotides outside the gene matches: 2. CDR3 DNA sequence: TGTGCCAGCAGCGTAGTCGGGACAGGGGGAGATACGCAGTATTTT. Translating gives CASSVVGTGGDTQYF.

V and J are TRBV6-1 and TRBJ2-1, with D perhaps TRBD1 (5 bases). Germline values: CDR1 MNHNS, CDR2 SASEGT. V gave up 2 bases and J gave up 10 bases, with 12 bases separating them. This CDR3 contains 13 residues. The CDR3 protein is CASSEPQTAEQFF. The DNA of the CDR3 is TGTGCCAGCAGTGAACCCCAGACAGCCGAGCAGTTCTTC.

V usage is TRBV19 and J usage is TRBJ2-3, with a weak D call TRBD2 (5 bases). Germline V CDR1 and CDR2: LNHDA, SQIVND (reference sequence). There are 14 residues in the CDR3. V gave up 5 bases and J gave up 5 bases, with 14 bases separating them. The CDR3 sequence: CASSLWGAGDTQYF. The CDR3 DNA is TGTGCCAGTAGTTTGTGGGGTGCGGGAGATACGCAGTATTTT.

This clonotype was recorded at least ten times. The chain carries TRBV4-2 and TRBJ2-1; 11 bases agree with TRBD2. The CDR3 spans 18 residues. After removal of 0 bases from V and 6 bases from J, the junction contained 10 bases not matched to a gene. Germline V gene lookup returns CDR1 LGHNA and CDR2 YNFKEQ. DNA of the CDR3: TGTGCCAGCAGCCAAGAAGTTCCGCTAGCGGGGGGTAGCAATGAGCAGTTCTTC. Amino acid sequence: CASSQEVPLAGGSNEQFF.

The chain has TRBV6-1 and TRBJ1-1, with D maybe TRBD1 (6 bases). CDR1 and CDR2 from the germline V gene are MNHNS and SASEGT. V shed 9 bases and J shed 7 bases, with 21 bases lying between them. This CDR3 region has 14 residues. In nucleotides, the CDR3 is TGTGCCAGTGGCGGGTCGGACAGCCGACGTGAAGCTTTCTTT. This gives the protein CASGGSDSRREAFF.

This chain uses TRBV5-1 with TRBJ2-3; 10 nucleotides line up with TRBD1. Trimming at V came to 1 base and at J to 2 bases, leaving 4 bases not matched to a gene. Germline assignment: CDR1 SGHRS and CDR2 YFSETQ. CDR3 size: 16 residues. The CDR3 loop reads CASSLWGTGDTDTQYF. For the CDR3, the DNA is TGCGCCAGCAGCTTGTGGGGGACAGGGGACACAGATACGCAGTATTTT.

This clonotype was counted between two and nine times. The rearrangement uses TRBV2 and TRBJ2-1, with no clear D. In germline, CDR1 is SNHLY, CDR2 FYNNEI. With 2 bases removed from V and 7 bases from J, the gap between germline ends came to 6 bases. The CDR3 is 12 residues long. CDR3: CASSERANEQFF. The CDR3 DNA reads TGTGCCAGCAGTGAAAGGGCAAATGAGCAGTTCTTC.

The chain uses TRBV11-2 and TRBJ1-1; D is ambiguous. This CDR3 comprises 13 residues. Germline V gives CDR1 SGHAT, CDR2 FQNNGV. V shed 4 bases and J shed 5 bases, with 11 bases lying between them. CDR3 loop: CASSSSGETEAFF. As DNA, the CDR3 is TGTGCCAGCAGCTCAAGTGGCGAGACTGAAGCTTTCTTT.

This clonotype was found many times. The chain is built from TRBV5-1 and TRBJ1-1; D is uncertain. CDR3 length equals 11 residues. V lost 4 bases and J 7 bases, leaving 8 bases between the germline ends. Germline CDR1 and CDR2: SGHRS and YFSETQ. In nucleotides, the CDR3 is TGCGCCAGCAGCCGACAATTTGAAGCTTTCTTT. Its translation: CASSRQFEAFF.

The V and J genes are TRBV9 and TRBJ2-1, with D unresolved. The CDR3 totals 14 residues. V was cut by 0 bases and J by 7 bases, with 11 bases left in between. Germline V gives CDR1 SGDLS, CDR2 YYNGEE. CDR3 DNA: TGTGCCAGCAGCGTAGGGGAAAGTTTGAATGAGCAGTTCTTC. Translating it yields CASSVGESLNEQFF.

This clonotype was found many times. The chain carries TRBV5-5 and TRBJ2-1, with 12 bases lining up with TRBD1. The CDR3 has 15 amino acids. Losses at the gene ends were 2 bases for V and 8 bases for J; bases not matched to a gene: 5. Germline V gives CDR1 SGHKS, CDR2 YYEKEE (reference sequence). The CDR3 protein is CASSFGTGGSDEQFF. CDR3 nucleotides: TGTGCCAGCAGCTTCGGGACAGGGGGCAGCGATGAGCAGTTCTTC.

The rearrangement uses TRBV12-3 or TRBV12-4 and TRBJ2-5, with D possibly TRBD2 on 7 matching bases. V lost 3 bases and J 6 bases, leaving 14 bases between the germline ends. The CDR3 runs 14 residues. In DNA form, the CDR3 reads TGTGCCAGCAGTTTTGGCGGGGGCGAAAAGACCCAGTACTTC. This sequence encodes CASSFGGGEKTQYF.

This clonotype has ten or more counts. The chain uses TRBV6-2 or TRBV6-3 and TRBJ1-5; tentatively, D is TRBD1 (5 bases). Trimming took off 6 bases at V and 0 bases at J, with 18 bases between the two ends. Per germline, CDR1 MNHEY and CDR2 SVGEGT. The CDR3 length is 17 residues. The CDR3 DNA is TGTGCCAGCAGGAGCTGGGGGGGATCAAATAGCAATCAGCCCCAGCATTTT. This translates into CASRSWGGSNSNQPQHF.